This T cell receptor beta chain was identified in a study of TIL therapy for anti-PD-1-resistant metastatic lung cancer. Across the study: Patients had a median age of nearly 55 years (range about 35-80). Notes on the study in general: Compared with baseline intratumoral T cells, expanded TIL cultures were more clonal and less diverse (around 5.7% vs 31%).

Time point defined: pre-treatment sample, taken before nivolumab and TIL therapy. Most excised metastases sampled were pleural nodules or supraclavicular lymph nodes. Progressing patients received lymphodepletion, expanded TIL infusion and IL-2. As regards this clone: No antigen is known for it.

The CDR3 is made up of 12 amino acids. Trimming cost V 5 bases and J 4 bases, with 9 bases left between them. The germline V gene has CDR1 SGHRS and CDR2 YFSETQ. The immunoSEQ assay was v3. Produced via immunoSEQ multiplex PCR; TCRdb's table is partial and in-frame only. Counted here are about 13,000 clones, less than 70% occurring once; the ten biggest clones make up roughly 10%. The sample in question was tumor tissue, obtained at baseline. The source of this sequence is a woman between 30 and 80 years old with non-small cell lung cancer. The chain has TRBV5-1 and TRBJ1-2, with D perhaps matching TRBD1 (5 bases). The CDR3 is CASREQAYGYTF. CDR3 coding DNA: TGCGCCAGCAGGGAACAGGCCTATGGCTACACCTTC.